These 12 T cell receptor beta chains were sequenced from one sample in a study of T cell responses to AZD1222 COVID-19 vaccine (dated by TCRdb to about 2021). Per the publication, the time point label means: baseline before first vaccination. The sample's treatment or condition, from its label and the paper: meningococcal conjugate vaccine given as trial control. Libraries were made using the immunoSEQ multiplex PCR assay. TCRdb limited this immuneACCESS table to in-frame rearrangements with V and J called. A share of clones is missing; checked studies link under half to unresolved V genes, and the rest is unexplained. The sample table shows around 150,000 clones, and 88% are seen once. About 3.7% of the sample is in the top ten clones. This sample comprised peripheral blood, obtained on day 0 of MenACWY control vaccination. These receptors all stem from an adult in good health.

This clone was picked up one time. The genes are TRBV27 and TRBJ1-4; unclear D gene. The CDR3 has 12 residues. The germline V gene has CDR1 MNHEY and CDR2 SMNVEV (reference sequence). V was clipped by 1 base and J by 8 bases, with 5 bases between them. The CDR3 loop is CASSLWGEKLFF. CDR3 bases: TGTGCCAGCAGTTTATGGGGAGAAAAACTGTTTTTT.

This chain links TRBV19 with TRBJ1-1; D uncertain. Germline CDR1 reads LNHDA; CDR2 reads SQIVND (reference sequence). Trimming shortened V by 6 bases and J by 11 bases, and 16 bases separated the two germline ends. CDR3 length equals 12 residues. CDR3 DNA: TGTGCCAGTAGCGCGACCGCTGGTGGGGCTTTCTTT. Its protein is CASSATAGGAFF.

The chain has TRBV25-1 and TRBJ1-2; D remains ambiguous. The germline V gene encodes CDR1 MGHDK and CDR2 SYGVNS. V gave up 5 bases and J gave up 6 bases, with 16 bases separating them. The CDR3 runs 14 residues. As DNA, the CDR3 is TGTGCCAGCAGTCCTTCCCCGGCTCGGCATGGCTACACCTTC. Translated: CASSPSPARHGYTF.

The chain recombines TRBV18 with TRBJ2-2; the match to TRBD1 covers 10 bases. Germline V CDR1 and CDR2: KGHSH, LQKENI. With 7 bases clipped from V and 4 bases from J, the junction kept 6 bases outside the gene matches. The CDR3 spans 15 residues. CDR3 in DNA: TGTGCCAGCTGGCGGACAGGGGGAGGCACCGGGGAGCTGTTTTTT. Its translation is CASWRTGGGTGELFF.

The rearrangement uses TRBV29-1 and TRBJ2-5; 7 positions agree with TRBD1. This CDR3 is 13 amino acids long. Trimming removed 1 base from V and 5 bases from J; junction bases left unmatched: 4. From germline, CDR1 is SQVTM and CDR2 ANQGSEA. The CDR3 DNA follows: TGCAGCGTTGAAGTTGTCAGGGGGGAGACCCAGTACTTC. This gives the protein CSVEVVRGETQYF.

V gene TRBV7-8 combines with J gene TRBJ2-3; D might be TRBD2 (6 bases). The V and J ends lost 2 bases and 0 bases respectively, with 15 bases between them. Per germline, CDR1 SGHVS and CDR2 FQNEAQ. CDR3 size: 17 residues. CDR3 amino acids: CASSLWPGRLSTDTQYF. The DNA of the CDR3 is TGTGCCAGCAGCTTATGGCCAGGGAGGCTGAGCACAGATACGCAGTATTTT.

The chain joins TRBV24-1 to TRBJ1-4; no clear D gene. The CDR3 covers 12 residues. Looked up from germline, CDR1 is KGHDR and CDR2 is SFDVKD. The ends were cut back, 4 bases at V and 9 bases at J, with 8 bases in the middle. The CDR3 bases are TGTGCCACCAGTGAGCTTGGCCAAAAACTGTTTTTT. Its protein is CATSELGQKLFF.

The CDR3 here is CASSSKGALPHYGYTF. In nucleotides, the CDR3 is TGCGCCAGCAGCTCTAAAGGGGCCCTACCCCACTATGGCTACACCTTC. This rearrangement joins TRBV5-1 to TRBJ1-2; tentative D call: TRBD1 (5 bases). V was clipped by 3 bases and J by 3 bases, with 18 bases between them. Germline V gives CDR1 SGHRS, CDR2 YFSETQ. The CDR3 is 16 amino acids.

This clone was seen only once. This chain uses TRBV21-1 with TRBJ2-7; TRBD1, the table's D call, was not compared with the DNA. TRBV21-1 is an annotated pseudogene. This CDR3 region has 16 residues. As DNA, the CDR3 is TGTGCCAGCAGCAAATGGACAGGGAATAGATCCTACGAGCAGTACTTC. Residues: CASSKWTGNRSYEQYF.

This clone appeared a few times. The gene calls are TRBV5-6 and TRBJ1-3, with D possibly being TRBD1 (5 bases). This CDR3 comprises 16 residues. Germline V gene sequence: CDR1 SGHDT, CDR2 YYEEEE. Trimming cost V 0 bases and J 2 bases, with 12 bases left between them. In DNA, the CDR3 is TGTGCCAGCAGCTTGGCCGCAGGGCTAACTGGAAACACCATATATTTT. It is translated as CASSLAAGLTGNTIYF.

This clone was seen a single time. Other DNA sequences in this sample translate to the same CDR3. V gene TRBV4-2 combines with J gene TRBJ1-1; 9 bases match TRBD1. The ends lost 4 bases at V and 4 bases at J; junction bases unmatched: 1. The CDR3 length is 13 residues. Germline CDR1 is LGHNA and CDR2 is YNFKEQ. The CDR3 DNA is TGTGCCAGCAGCCCGACAGGGGGCACTGAAGCTTTCTTT. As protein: CASSPTGGTEAFF.

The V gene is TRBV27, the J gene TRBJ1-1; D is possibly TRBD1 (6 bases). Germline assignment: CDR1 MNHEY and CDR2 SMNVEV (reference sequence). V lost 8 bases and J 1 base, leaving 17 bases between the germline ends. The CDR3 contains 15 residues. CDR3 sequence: CASGKPGAENTEAFF. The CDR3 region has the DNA TGTGCCAGCGGGAAACCAGGGGCAGAGAACACTGAAGCTTTCTTT.